The entry below gives a single T cell receptor (beta chain) sequence along with its context. The data were obtained in a study of blood T cells in healthy people across ages. Next came a second PCR, run for about 6 to 11 cycles, which used a sample-barcoded 5' primer along with a J-beta primer mix. TCRdb re-called the 5' RACE reads with MiXCR, one entry per CDR3 protein. The sample consists of hundreds of thousands of distinct CDR3 sequences, approximately 48% of them appearing once. Germline loops: CDR1 MGHDK, CDR2 SYGVNS. The CDR3 is made up of 14 amino acids. V was shortened by 1 base and J by 7 bases, with 13 bases between the two germline ends. Researchers report isolating at least 6 million PBMCs per sample.

This receptor was obtained from a man aged 55 to 69 in good health. The chain recombines TRBV25-1 with TRBJ1-2; D gene ambiguous. The sequenced sample consisted of blood. As DNA, the CDR3 is TGTGCCAGCAGTGAATCTAAGGGAGTGCGTGGCTACACCTTC. Its translation: CASSESKGVRGYTF.